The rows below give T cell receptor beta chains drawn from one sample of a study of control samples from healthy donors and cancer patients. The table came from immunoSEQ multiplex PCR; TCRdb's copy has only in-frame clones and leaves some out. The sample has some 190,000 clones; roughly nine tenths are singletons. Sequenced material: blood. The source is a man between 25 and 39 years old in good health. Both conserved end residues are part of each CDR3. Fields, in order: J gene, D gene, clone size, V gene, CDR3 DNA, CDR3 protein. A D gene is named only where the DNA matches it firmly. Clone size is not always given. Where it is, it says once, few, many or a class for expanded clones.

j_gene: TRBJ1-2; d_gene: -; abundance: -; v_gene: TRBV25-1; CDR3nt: TGTGCCAGCAGTCCTGGGGGAGGGAGGGGTTCTGGCTACACCTTC; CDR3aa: CASSPGGGRGSGYTF
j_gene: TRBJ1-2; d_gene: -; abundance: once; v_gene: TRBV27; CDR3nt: TGTGCCAGCAGTTGGGCCCGTTTCGGCGGCTACACCTTC; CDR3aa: CASSWARFGGYTF
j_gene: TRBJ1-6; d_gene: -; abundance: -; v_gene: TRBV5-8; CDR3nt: TGTGCCAGCAGCTTGCCCGGAAGCTCCTATAATTCACCCCTCCACTTT; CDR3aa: CASSLPGSSYNSPLHF
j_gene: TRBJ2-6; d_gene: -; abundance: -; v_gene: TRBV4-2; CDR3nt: TGTGCCAGCAGCCAAGACAGTCTCTCTGGGGCCAACGTCCTGACTTTC; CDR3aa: CASSQDSLSGANVLTF
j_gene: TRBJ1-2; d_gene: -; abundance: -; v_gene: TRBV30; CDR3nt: TGTGCCTGGAGTGTAGGTGGTTCCTGGAATGGCTACACCTTC; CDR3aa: CAWSVGGSWNGYTF
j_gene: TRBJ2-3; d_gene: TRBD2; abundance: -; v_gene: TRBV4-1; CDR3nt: TGCGCCAGCAGCCAAGAATCTTGGGGCGGGGGGGGCTTGACAGATACGCAGTATTTT; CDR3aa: CASSQESWGGGGLTDTQYF
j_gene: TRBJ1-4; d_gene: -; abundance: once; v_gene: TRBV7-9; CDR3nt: TGTGCCAGCAGCTTATCAGGGGATGCAAAACTGTTTTTT; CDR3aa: CASSLSGDAKLFF
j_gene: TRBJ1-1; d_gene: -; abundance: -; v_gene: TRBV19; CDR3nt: TGTGCCAGTAGTATTCAGTCCAGGGCTTACACTGAAGCTTTCTTT; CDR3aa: CASSIQSRAYTEAFF
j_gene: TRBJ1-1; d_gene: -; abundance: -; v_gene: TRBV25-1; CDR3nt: TGTGCCAGCAGTGAATCCCAGGTCCTGAACACTGAAGCTTTCTTT; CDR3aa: CASSESQVLNTEAFF
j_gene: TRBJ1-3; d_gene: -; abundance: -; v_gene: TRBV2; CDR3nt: TGTGCCAGCATGTTGGGGGGACTTAGCTCTGGAAACACCATATATTTT; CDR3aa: CASMLGGLSSGNTIYF
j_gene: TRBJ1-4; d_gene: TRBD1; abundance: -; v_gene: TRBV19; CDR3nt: TGTGCCAGTAACACCGGGGAAGGGACAGGGGGATATTGGCTGTTTTTT; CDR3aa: CASNTGEGTGGYWLFF
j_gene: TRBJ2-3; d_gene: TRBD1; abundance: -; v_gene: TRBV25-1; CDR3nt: TGTGCCAGCAGTGATTTCGGGACAGGCACAGATACGCAGTATTTT; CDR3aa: CASSDFGTGTDTQYF
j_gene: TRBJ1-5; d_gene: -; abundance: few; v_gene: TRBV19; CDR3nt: TGTGCCAGTAGTATTTCAGGGGCAGCGAATCAGCCCCAGCATTTT; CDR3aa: CASSISGAANQPQHF
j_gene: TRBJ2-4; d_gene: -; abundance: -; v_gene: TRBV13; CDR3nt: TGTGCCAGCAGACGTACAGGGCAGAACATTCAGTACTTC; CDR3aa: CASRRTGQNIQYF
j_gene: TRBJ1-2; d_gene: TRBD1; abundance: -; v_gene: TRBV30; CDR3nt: TGTGCCTCCAGGGGGGCCTACTATGGCTACACCTTC; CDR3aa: CASRGAYYGYTF
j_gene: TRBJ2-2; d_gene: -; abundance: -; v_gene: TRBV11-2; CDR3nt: TGTGCCAGCAGCAAATCAGTGGGGAACGGGGAGCTGTTTTTT; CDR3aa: CASSKSVGNGELFF
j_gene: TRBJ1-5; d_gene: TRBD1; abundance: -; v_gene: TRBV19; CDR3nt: TGTGCCAGTAGTATAGAAGACAGGGGGCGTCAGCCCCAGCATTTT; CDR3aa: CASSIEDRGRQPQHF